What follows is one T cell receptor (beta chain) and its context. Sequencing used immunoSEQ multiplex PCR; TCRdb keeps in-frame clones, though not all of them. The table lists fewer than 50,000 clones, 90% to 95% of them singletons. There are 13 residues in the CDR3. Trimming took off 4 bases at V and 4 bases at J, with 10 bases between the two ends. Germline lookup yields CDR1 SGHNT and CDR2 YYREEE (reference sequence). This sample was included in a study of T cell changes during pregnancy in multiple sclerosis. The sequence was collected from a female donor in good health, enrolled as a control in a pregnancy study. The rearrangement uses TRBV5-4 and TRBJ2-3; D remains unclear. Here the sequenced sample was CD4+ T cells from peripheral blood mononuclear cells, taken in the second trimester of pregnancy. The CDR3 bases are TGTGCCAGCAGCCTCCGGTTGGCAGATACGCAGTATTTT. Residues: CASSLRLADTQYF.